This T cell receptor beta chain was identified in a study of T cells after posttransplantation cyclophosphamide. Germline CDR1 and CDR2: MNHNS and SASEGT. The CDR3 totals 12 residues. V was clipped by 2 bases and J by 5 bases, with 6 bases between them. Data came from immunoSEQ multiplex PCR; TCRdb stores just in-frame clones and leaves some out. This table holds 47,000 or so clones, roughly nine tenths found once. Material: PBMCs. The gene calls are TRBV6-1 and TRBJ2-5; no firm D call. The sequence was obtained from a woman between 50 and 59 years old in good health and a related stem cell transplant donor. The CDR3 nucleotides are TGTGCCAGCAGTGAAACTCGGGAGACCCAGTACTTC. It translates to CASSETRETQYF.